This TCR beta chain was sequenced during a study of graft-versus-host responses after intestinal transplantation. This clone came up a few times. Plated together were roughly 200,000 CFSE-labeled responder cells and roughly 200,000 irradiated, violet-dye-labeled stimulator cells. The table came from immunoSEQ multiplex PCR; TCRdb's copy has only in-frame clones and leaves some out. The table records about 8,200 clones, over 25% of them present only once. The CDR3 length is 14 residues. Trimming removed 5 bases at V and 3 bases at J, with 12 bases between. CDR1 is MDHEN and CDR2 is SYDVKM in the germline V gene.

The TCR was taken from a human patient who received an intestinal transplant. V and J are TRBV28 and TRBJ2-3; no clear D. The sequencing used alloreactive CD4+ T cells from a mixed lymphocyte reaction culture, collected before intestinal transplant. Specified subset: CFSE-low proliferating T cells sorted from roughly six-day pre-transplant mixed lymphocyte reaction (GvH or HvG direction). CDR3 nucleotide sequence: TGTGCCAGCAGTCCCCCCATCAGGACAGATACGCAGTATTTT. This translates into CASSPPIRTDTQYF.